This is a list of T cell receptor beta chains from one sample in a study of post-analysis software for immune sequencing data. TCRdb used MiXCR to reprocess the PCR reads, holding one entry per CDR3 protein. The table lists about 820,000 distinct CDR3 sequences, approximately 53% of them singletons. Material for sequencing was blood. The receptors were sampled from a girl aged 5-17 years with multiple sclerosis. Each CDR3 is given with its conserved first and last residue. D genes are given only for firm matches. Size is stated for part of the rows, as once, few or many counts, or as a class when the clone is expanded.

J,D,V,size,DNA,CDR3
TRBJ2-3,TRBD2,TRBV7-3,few,TGTGCCAGCAGCTCGACTAGCGGGACGGCTACGCAGTATTTT,CASSSTSGTATQYF
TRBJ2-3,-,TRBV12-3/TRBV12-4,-,TGTGCCAGCAACCTAGGGGCCTACACAGATACGCAGTATTTT,CASNLGAYTDTQYF
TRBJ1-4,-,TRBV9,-,TGTGCCAGCAGCTTTGGGACGGGAATTAATGAAAAACTGTTTTTT,CASSFGTGINEKLFF
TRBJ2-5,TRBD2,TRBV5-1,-,TGCGCCAGCAGCTCAGGAGACGGGAGGCCCGAGACCCAGTACTTC,CASSSGDGRPETQYF
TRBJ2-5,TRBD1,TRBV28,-,TGTGCCAGCAGTTTATGGAGGGACAGCGAACAAGAGACCCAGTACTTC,CASSLWRDSEQETQYF
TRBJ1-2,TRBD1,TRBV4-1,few,TGCGCCAGCAGCCAAGGGCGGGACAGGGTGAAGGATGGCTACACCTTC,CASSQGRDRVKDGYTF
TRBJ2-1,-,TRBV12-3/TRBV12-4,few,TGTGCCAGCAGTCCCCGGCGGACAGCGGGGCATGAGCAGTTCTTC,CASSPRRTAGHEQFF
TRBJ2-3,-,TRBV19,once,TGTGCCAGTAGTCAAGAAGGGGCCACGCAGTATTTT,CASSQEGATQYF
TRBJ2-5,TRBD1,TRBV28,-,TGTGCCAGCAGCGGGACAGACTGGTGGCAGTACTTC,CASSGTDWWQYF
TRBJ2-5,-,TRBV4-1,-,TGCGCCAGCAGCCCGAGATTCGGAGCCATCGGTGAGACCCAGTACTTC,CASSPRFGAIGETQYF
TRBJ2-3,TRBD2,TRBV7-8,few,TGTGCCAGCAGCCGGGGGAGGGGATCGAGTGGAGATACGCAGTATTTT,CASSRGRGSSGDTQYF
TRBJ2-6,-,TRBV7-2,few,TGTGCCAGCAGCTTGGAACTGGTCGGCTCTGGGGCCAACGTCCTGACTTTC,CASSLELVGSGANVLTF
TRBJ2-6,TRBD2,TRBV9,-,TGTGCCAGCAGCACGACTAGCGGGAATCTTGTTGGGGCCAACGTCCTGACTTTC,CASSTTSGNLVGANVLTF
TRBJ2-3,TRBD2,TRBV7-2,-,TGTGCCAGCAGCTTAGGGACTAGCGGGAGCCGGATCACAGATACGCAGTATTTT,CASSLGTSGSRITDTQYF
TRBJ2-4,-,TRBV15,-,TGTGCCAGCAGTGGGCAGAGATTAGCCAAAAACATTCAGTACTTC,CASSGQRLAKNIQYF
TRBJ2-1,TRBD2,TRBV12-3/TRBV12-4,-,TGTGCCAGCAGTTTAGCGGTGAGCGGGAAGGGGAATGAGCAGTTCTTC,CASSLAVSGKGNEQFF
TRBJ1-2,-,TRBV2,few,TGTGCCAGCTGCCGGGACACCTGGACAAATGGCTACACCTTC,CASCRDTWTNGYTF
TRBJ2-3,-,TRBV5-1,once,TGCGCCAGCAGCCGAATCCAGCTTACAAGTGACACAGATACGCAGTATTTT,CASSRIQLTSDTDTQYF
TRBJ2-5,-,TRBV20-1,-,TGCAGTGCTATAACAGCGGCTCAAGAGACCCAGTACTTC,CSAITAAQETQYF
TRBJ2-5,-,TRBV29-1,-,TGCAGCGACAGCGGATTTGTCCAAGAGACCCAGTACTTC,CSDSGFVQETQYF
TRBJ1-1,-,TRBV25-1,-,TGTGCCAGCAGTGAGCAGGGACAGAACACTGAAGCTTTCTTT,CASSEQGQNTEAFF
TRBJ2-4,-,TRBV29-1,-,TGCAGCGTCCGGCGGGGCCCCATAGCCAAAAACATTCAGTACTTC,CSVRRGPIAKNIQYF
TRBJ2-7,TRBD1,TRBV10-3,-,TGTGCCATCAGTGAGACGGACAGGGGCTCCTACGAGCAGTACTTC,CAISETDRGSYEQYF